Listed below are T cell receptor beta chains from one sample, sequenced in a study of cytomegalovirus exposure and HLA in healthy donors. The data were produced by immunoSEQ multiplex PCR, yet TCRdb's version contains in-frame clones alone and is incomplete. The sample has some 140,000 clones, around four fifths seen once. The sequenced sample consisted of PBMCs. These receptors were collected from a woman between 40 and 50 years old in good health and CMV-seronegative. CDR3s include the opening cysteine and the closing phenylalanine or tryptophan. D genes are given only for firm matches. Part of the rows lack a size; the others show once, few, many or a class for expanded clones.

V gene	J gene	D gene	clone size	CDR3 length	CDR3 DNA	CDR3 protein
TRBV19	TRBJ2-1	TRBD1	once	19	TGTGCCAGTAGTAAAACCGGGACAGGGGTACTGAGCTCCTACAATGAGCAGTTCTTC	CASSKTGTGVLSSYNEQFF
TRBV5-1	TRBJ1-3	TRBD1	-	19	TGCGCCAGCAGCTTGAACGAGATGGGAACAGGGGGAAAGGGAAACACCATATATTTT	CASSLNEMGTGGKGNTIYF
TRBV28	TRBJ1-3	-	-	15	TGTGCCAGCGCCCACACAGGGACCTCTGGAAACACCATATATTTT	CASAHTGTSGNTIYF
TRBV7-2	TRBJ2-2	-	-	18	TGTGCCAGCAGCTTGAACCGGTTAAGGGGGTTGAACACCGGGGAGCTGTTTTTT	CASSLNRLRGLNTGELFF
TRBV27	TRBJ2-3	TRBD2	once	16	TGTGCCAGCAGTTTATCCGCTAGCGGGCGCACAGATACGCAGTATTTT	CASSLSASGRTDTQYF
TRBV5-1	TRBJ2-2	-	-	14	TGCGCCAGCAGCGCGACAGAGAACACCGGGGAGCTGTTTTTT	CASSATENTGELFF
TRBV6-6	TRBJ2-3	TRBD1	-	14	TGTGCCAGCAGCGACAGGGGTGAATCAGATACGCAGTATTTT	CASSDRGESDTQYF
TRBV15	TRBJ1-2	TRBD1	-	18	TGTGCCACCAGCAGAGATCGGGTCTCCAGGGGGCAAGACTATGGCTACACCTTC	CATSRDRVSRGQDYGYTF
TRBV6-5	TRBJ1-5	-	few	15	TGTGCCAGCAGTTACGGGAGAGAGGGCAATCAGCCCCAGCATTTT	CASSYGREGNQPQHF
TRBV27	TRBJ1-6	-	once	15	TGTGCCAGCAGTTTATGGGGCCATTCTTATTCACCCCTCCACTTT	CASSLWGHSYSPLHF
TRBV6-5	TRBJ1-2	TRBD1	-	13	TGTGCCAGCAGTTACGATGGAACAGGGGCCTACACCTTC	CASSYDGTGAYTF
TRBV30	TRBJ1-4	-	-	15	TGTGCCTGGAGGGAGGGATCCGTGGCTAATGAAAAACTGTTTTTT	CAWREGSVANEKLFF
TRBV7-9	TRBJ1-4	-	-	14	TGTGCCAGCAGCAAACAGGGTCTATTTGAAAAACTGTTTTTT	CASSKQGLFEKLFF
TRBV27	TRBJ1-6	-	-	16	TGTGCCAGCAGTTTATCCCCCGCGGGATGGAATTCACCCCTCCACTTT	CASSLSPAGWNSPLHF
TRBV5-6	TRBJ1-4	-	once	17	TGTGCCAGCAGCCTAGGGCGGATATCAGGGTCTAATGAAAAACTGTTTTTT	CASSLGRISGSNEKLFF
TRBV6-1	TRBJ2-6	TRBD1	-	18	TGTGCCAGCAGTGATCCCGGGACAGGAAATTCTGGGGCCAACGTCCTGACTTTC	CASSDPGTGNSGANVLTF
TRBV30	TRBJ2-7	TRBD1	-	14	TGTGCCTGGAGCCCTCGGGGACAGGGCTACGAGCAGTACTTC	CAWSPRGQGYEQYF
TRBV5-8	TRBJ2-7	TRBD1	few	13	TGTGCCAGCAGCCGGACAGGGTTCTACGAGCAGTACTTC	CASSRTGFYEQYF
TRBV5-1	TRBJ1-1	-	-	16	TGCGCCAGCTTACCCTTCGCAGGGGCCGAGGCGACTGAAGCTTTCTTT	CASLPFAGAEATEAFF
TRBV28	TRBJ1-2	-	-	15	TGTGCCAGCGTGTCTTACTCGGGGGGAGTCTATGGCTACACCTTC	CASVSYSGGVYGYTF
TRBV2	TRBJ1-5	-	few	12	TGTGCCAGCAGTGATGGTCGGAGCCCCCAGCATTTT	CASSDGRSPQHF
TRBV5-4	TRBJ2-5	-	-	13	TGTGCCAGCAGCTTAGGACAGCAAGAGACCCAGTACTTC	CASSLGQQETQYF
TRBV19	TRBJ1-5	-	-	15	TGTGCCAGTAGTCCACTCACTCCACTTAGTCAGCCCCAGCATTTT	CASSPLTPLSQPQHF
TRBV12-5	TRBJ2-7	-	once	13	TGTGCTAGTGGTAGACGGACAGTCTACGAGCAGTACTTC	CASGRRTVYEQYF
TRBV28	TRBJ1-4	TRBD1	-	15	TGTGCCAGCAGTTCAGGGGGCAGAACTAATGAAAAACTGTTTTTT	CASSSGGRTNEKLFF
TRBV30	TRBJ2-7	-	-	11	TGTGCCTGGAGTGTGGGCCGCCGATGGTACTTC	CAWSVGRRWYF
TRBV11-2	TRBJ1-5	-	-	15	TGTGCCAGCAGCTTGGGACAAGGGTTCCGTCAGCCCCAGCATTTT	CASSLGQGFRQPQHF
TRBV6-6	TRBJ1-5	TRBD1	-	14	TGTGCCAGCAGACAGGGGTATAGCAATCAGCCCCAGCATTTT	CASRQGYSNQPQHF
TRBV30	TRBJ2-3	-	-	14	TGTGCCTGGAGCGTGCTCCTAGGTTCAGATACGCAGTATTTT	CAWSVLLGSDTQYF
TRBV7-9	TRBJ2-7	-	-	14	TGTGCCAGCAGCTTAGGTGCCGGAGCCTACGAGCAGTACTTC	CASSLGAGAYEQYF
TRBV29-1	TRBJ1-2	-	once	12	TGCAGCGTCTCGGGGGGGAACTATGGCTACACCTTC	CSVSGGNYGYTF
TRBV9	TRBJ2-2	TRBD1	-	15	TGTGCCAGCAGCGTGACGGACAGGGGGACCGGGGAGCTGTTTTTT	CASSVTDRGTGELFF
TRBV2	TRBJ1-5	-	-	15	TGTGCCAGCAGTTATAACGGGGGGGAGGGCCAGCCCCAGCATTTT	CASSYNGGEGQPQHF
TRBV9	TRBJ1-4	-	-	15	TGTGCCAGCAGCGTAGAAGGGGGTACTAATGAAAAACTGTTTTTT	CASSVEGGTNEKLFF
TRBV6-1	TRBJ1-3	-	-	16	TGTGCCAGCAGTGAAGCTGGCGGGGTTTGGGGAAACACCATATATTTT	CASSEAGGVWGNTIYF
TRBV7-9	TRBJ2-2	-	few	15	TGTGCCAGCAGGGATCGGGACTCCTACCCCGGGGAGCTGTTTTTT	CASRDRDSYPGELFF